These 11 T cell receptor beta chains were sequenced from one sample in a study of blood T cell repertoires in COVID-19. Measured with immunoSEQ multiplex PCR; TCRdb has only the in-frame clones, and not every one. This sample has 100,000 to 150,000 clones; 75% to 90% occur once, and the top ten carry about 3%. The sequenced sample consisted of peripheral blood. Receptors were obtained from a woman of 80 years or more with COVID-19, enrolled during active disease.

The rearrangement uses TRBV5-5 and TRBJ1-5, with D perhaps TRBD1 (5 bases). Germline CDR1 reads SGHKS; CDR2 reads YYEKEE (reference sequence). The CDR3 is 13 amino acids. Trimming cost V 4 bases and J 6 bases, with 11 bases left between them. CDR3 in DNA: TGTGCCAGCAGCCTGCGGGACGGTCAGCCCCAGCATTTT. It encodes CASSLRDGQPQHF. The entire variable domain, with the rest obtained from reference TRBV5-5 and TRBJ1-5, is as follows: DAGVTQSPTHLIKTRGQQVTLRCSPISGHKSVSWYQQVLGQGPQFIFQYYEKEERGRGNFPDRFSARQFPNYSSELNVNALLLGDSALYLCASSLRDGQPQHFGDGTRLSIL.

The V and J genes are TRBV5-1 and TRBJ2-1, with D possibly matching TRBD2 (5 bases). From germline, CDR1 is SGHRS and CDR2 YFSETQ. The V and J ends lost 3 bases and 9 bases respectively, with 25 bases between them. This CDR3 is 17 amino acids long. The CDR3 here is CASSSGSLSGRFIEQFF. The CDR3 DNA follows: TGCGCCAGCAGCTCGGGGAGCCTTTCGGGGAGATTTATTGAGCAGTTCTTC.

The CDR3 region is CASSSARGSGSYEQYF. The DNA for the CDR3 is TGTGCCAGCAGCTCAGCCCGTGGTAGCGGGAGCTACGAGCAGTACTTC. The chain joins TRBV7-2 to TRBJ2-7, with 9 bases lining up with TRBD2. This CDR3 region has 16 residues. J gave up 3 bases and V 4 bases, and 10 bases lay outside the gene matches. Germline CDR1 is SGHTA and CDR2 is FQGNSA.

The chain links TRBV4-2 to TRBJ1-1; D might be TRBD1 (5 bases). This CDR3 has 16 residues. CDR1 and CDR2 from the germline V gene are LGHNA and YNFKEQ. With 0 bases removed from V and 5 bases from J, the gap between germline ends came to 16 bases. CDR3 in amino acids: CASSQEVGGVGTEAFF. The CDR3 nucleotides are TGTGCCAGCAGCCAAGAGGTGGGGGGAGTAGGAACTGAAGCTTTCTTT.

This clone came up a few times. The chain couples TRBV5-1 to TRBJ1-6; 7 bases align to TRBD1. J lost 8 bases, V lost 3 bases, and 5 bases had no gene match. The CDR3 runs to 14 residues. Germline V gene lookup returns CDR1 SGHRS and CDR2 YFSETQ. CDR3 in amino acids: CASSSRQGDSPLHF. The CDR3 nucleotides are TGCGCCAGCAGCTCCAGACAGGGTGATTCACCCCTCCACTTT.

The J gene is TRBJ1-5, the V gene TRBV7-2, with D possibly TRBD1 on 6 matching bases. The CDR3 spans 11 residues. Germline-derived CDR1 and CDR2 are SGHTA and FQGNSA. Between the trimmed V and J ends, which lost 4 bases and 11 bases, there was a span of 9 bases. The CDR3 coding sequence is TGTGCCAGCAGCTCACAGGGAACCCAGCATTTT. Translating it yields CASSSQGTQHF.

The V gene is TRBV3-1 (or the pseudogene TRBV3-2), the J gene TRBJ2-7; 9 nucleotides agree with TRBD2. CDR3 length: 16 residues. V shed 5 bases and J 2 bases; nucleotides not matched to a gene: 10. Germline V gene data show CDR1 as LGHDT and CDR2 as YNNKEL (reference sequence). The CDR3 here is CASSSQVAGDPYEQYF. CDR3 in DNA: TGTGCCAGCAGCTCCCAGGTAGCGGGAGATCCCTACGAGCAGTACTTC.

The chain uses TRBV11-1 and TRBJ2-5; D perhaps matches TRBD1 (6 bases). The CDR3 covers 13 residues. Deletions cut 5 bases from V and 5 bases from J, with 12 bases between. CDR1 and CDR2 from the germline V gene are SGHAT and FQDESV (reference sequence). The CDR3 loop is CASSRGGWETQYF. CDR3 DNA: TGTGCCAGCAGCCGAGGGGGTTGGGAGACCCAGTACTTC.

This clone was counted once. Written as DNA, the CDR3 is TGTGCCAGCAGTTCCCAGGGACATGGGCAGTTCTTC. It yields the protein CASSSQGHGQFF. The chain combines TRBV28 with TRBJ2-1, with a possible D match to TRBD1 (6 bases). CDR3 length equals 12 residues. Trimming shortened V by 4 bases and J by 12 bases, and 13 bases separated the two germline ends. Per the germline V gene, CDR1 is MDHEN and CDR2 is SYDVKM.

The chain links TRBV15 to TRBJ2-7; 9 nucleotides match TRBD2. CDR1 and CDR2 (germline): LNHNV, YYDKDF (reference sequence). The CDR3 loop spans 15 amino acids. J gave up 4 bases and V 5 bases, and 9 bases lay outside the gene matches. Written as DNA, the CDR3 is TGTGCCACCAGCGCCTACGGGACTAGCCAGTACGAGCAGTACTTC. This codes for CATSAYGTSQYEQYF.

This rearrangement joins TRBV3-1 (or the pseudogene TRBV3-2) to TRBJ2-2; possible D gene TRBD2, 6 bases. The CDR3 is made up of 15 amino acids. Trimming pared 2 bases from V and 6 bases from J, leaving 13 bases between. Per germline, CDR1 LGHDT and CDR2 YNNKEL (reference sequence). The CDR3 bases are TGTGCCAGCAGCCAACAAGTGTGGGGGGCCGGGGAGCTGTTTTTT. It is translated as CASSQQVWGAGELFF.